This T cell receptor (beta chain) was identified in a study of cytomegalovirus exposure and HLA in healthy donors. As to this clone: Its matching antigen is unknown.

Broader study findings: Most of the TCR beta V segments (in an earlier analysis) were productive either about 90% or about 30% of the time. TCR beta sequences numbering fewer than 20,000 were associated with HLA alleles at 0.05 false discovery rate in a later analysis.

The primer mix had 60 Vbeta and 13 Jbeta primers. Repertoires were generated with immunoSEQ multiplex PCR, while TCRdb's copy carries only in-frame clones and drops some. In the table there are 200,000 or so clones, about four fifths of which are singletons. This CDR3 is 14 amino acids long. The germline V gene has CDR1 SGHTA and CDR2 FQGNSA. V dropped 5 bases and J dropped 4; count of bases not matched to a gene: 8. Sequencing was performed on PBMCs. This receptor was obtained from a boy between 2 and 10 years old in good health and CMV-seronegative. The chain joins TRBV7-2 to TRBJ2-7; 7 nucleotides line up with TRBD2. The CDR3 loop is CASSTRGGGYEQYF. CDR3 sequence (DNA): TGTGCCAGCAGCACGCGTGGGGGAGGGTACGAGCAGTACTTC.